Each of the 8 T cell receptor beta chains below was sequenced from the same sample in a study of resident and recirculating memory T cells in vitiligo. Some clones are missing from TCRdb's copy, which holds only in-frame ones; the method was immunoSEQ multiplex PCR. Of around 40,000 clones listed, 92% are singletons. Sequenced material: blood. Source of these receptors: a male donor with vitiligo.

The gene calls are TRBV4-1 and TRBJ2-3; 12 bases are a match to TRBD2. Trimming took 1 base from V and 9 from J; bases not matched to a gene: 23. Germline CDR1 and CDR2: MGHRA and YSYEKL. The CDR3 has 21 amino acids. CDR3 sequence: CASSQGSGLAGSAAGVTTQYF. DNA for the CDR3: TGCGCCAGCAGCCAAGGATCGGGACTAGCGGGTAGCGCAGCGGGGGTTACAACGCAGTATTTT.

Only one count was recorded for this clone. J is TRBJ2-1 and V is TRBV27; D remains unclear. Trimming shortened V by 3 bases and J by 8 bases, and 17 bases separated the two germline ends. This CDR3 is 15 amino acids long. Germline assignment: CDR1 MNHEY and CDR2 SMNVEV (reference sequence). The CDR3 protein is CASSFQVFTDHEQFF. In DNA form, the CDR3 reads TGTGCCAGCAGTTTCCAGGTATTCACAGACCATGAGCAGTTCTTC.

This chain uses TRBV15 with TRBJ1-2; D remains ambiguous. Germline values: CDR1 LNHNV, CDR2 YYDKDF (reference sequence). There are 15 residues in the CDR3. Deletions cut 1 base from V and 0 bases from J, with 9 bases between. The chain's CDR3 is CATSRGRISNYGYTF. The CDR3 DNA sequence: TGTGCCACCAGCAGAGGCAGAATTTCTAACTATGGCTACACCTTC.

This clone was found once. This chain connects TRBV29-1 to TRBJ1-1; TRBD1 is a possible D gene (6 bases). V lost 4 bases, J lost 7 bases, and 10 bases lay in between. CDR3 size: 11 residues. Germline V lookup: CDR1 SQVTM, CDR2 ANQGSEA. The DNA for the CDR3 is TGCAGCGTTGGGGACACAGGTGAAGCTTTCTTT. Amino acids: CSVGDTGEAFF.

The CDR3 is CASSDSDTQYF. The CDR3, as DNA: TGTGCCAGCAGTGACTCAGATACGCAGTATTTT. This chain links TRBV25-1 with TRBJ2-3; no definite D call. CDR1 is MGHDK, CDR2 SYGVNS, per germline. This CDR3 has 11 residues. V lost 3 bases and J 4 bases, leaving 2 bases between the germline ends. The whole variable domain, filled in from reference TRBV25-1 and TRBJ2-3, reads EADIYQTPRYLVIGTGKKITLECSQTMGHDKMYWYQQDPGMELHLIHYSYGVNSTEKGDLSSESTVSRIRTEHFPLTLESARPSHTSQYLCASSDSDTQYFGPGTRLTVL.

The chain has TRBV5-1 and TRBJ1-2; tentative D call: TRBD1 (5 bases). The CDR3 is made up of 15 amino acids. V lost 1 base, J lost 2 bases, and 12 bases lay in between. The germline CDR1 and CDR2 sequences are SGHRS and YFSETQ. CDR3 sequence (DNA): TGCGCCAGCAGCTTGCCAGGGCAGGAGAACTATGGCTACACCTTC. As protein: CASSLPGQENYGYTF.

The chain has TRBV5-5 and TRBJ1-2; D is unresolved. There are 13 residues in the CDR3. Germline CDR1 SGHKS, CDR2 YYEKEE (reference sequence). The V and J ends lost 4 bases and 5 bases respectively, with 12 bases between them. The CDR3 bases are TGTGCCAGCAGCCTGGACTGGGAGTATGGCTACACCTTC. Translating it yields CASSLDWEYGYTF.

This chain joins TRBV5-6 and TRBJ2-5, with 7 bases identical to TRBD2. The germline gives CDR1 SGHDT, CDR2 YYEEEE. The V gene end was trimmed by 4 bases and the J gene end by 4 bases; junction bases not matched to a gene: 10. The CDR3 is 15 residues long. CDR3 in DNA: TGTGCCAGCAGCACGCAAACGGGGGGTGGAGAGACCCAGTACTTC. It specifies CASSTQTGGGETQYF.